The 23 T cell receptor beta chains reported below all come from one sample, sequenced in a study of identifying expanded T cells in peripheral blood. Assay used: immunoSEQ multiplex PCR; TCRdb lists only in-frame clones, some missing. The sample lists tens of thousands of clones; approximately 88% were seen once. The sequenced sample consisted of blood. The receptors here all came from a person aged 18-70 years in good health.

The chain joins TRBV6-5 to TRBJ1-6, with TRBD1 identical over 10 bases. Trimming at V came to 4 bases and at J to 9 bases, leaving 6 bases not matched to a gene. This CDR3 spans 15 amino acids. CDR1 MNHEY and CDR2 SVGAGI come from the germline V gene. CDR3 loop: CASSLETGGVSPLHF. The CDR3 DNA reads as TGTGCCAGCAGTTTAGAGACAGGGGGCGTTTCACCCCTCCACTTT.

The chain recombines TRBV6-5 with TRBJ2-1; 10 bases are a match to TRBD1. Germline CDR1 reads MNHEY; CDR2 reads SVGAGI. The CDR3 loop spans 16 amino acids. V lost 2 bases to trimming and J lost 7 bases; unmatched junction nucleotides: 8. In DNA form, the CDR3 reads TGTGCCAGCAGTTACCGAGGGACAGGGGTCTGGAATGAGCAGTTCTTC. Its protein is CASSYRGTGVWNEQFF.

The chain combines TRBV5-1 with TRBJ1-1, with D possibly matching TRBD1 (5 bases). Germline loops: CDR1 SGHRS, CDR2 YFSETQ. V lost 4 bases, J lost 0 bases, and 13 bases lay in between. This CDR3 is 15 amino acids long. The CDR3 DNA follows: TGCGCCAGCAGCCGACGGGACGGAATGAACACTGAAGCTTTCTTT. Its translation is CASSRRDGMNTEAFF. Complete variable domain (other parts from reference TRBV5-1 and TRBJ1-1): KAGVTQTPRYLIKTRGQQVTLSCSPISGHRSVSWYQQTPGQGLQFLFEYFSETQRNKGNFPGRFSGRQFSNSRSEMNVSTLELGDSALYLCASSRRDGMNTEAFFGQGTRLTVV.

The J gene is TRBJ2-1, the V gene TRBV12-5; D may be TRBD1 (6 bases). This CDR3 region has 17 residues. The V end lost 4 bases, the J end lost 7 bases, and 23 bases lay between the germline ends. CDR1 and CDR2 (germline): LGHNT, FRNRAP. The chain's CDR3 is CASGSYPGAAYPNEQFF. The CDR3 region has the DNA TGTGCTAGTGGTTCGTACCCAGGGGCGGCGTATCCTAATGAGCAGTTCTTC. Together with reference TRBV12-5 and TRBJ2-1, the CDR3 gives the full variable domain: DARVTQTPRHKVTEMGQEVTMRCQPILGHNTVFWYRQTMMQGLELLAYFRNRAPLDDSGMPKDRFSAEMPDATLATLKIQPSEPRDSAVYFCASGSYPGAAYPNEQFFGPGTRLTVL.

The chain recombines TRBV19 with TRBJ1-4; D not resolved. Germline loops: CDR1 LNHDA, CDR2 SQIVND (reference sequence). The germline V and J ends were trimmed by 9 bases and 0 bases, with 11 bases remaining between them. The CDR3 sequence is 14 residues long. The CDR3 loop is CASVDSSTNEKLFF. The CDR3 nucleotides read TGTGCCAGCGTGGACTCCTCAACTAATGAAAAACTGTTTTTT.

This clone has just a few counts. This sequence joins TRBV30 and TRBJ1-2, with D unclear. This CDR3 has 13 amino acids. The V end lost 2 bases, the J end lost 2 bases, and 9 bases lay between the germline ends. CDR1 GTSNPN and CDR2 SVGIG come from the germline V gene (reference sequence). CDR3 sequence reads: CAWSHGENYGYTF. CDR3 DNA: TGTGCCTGGAGTCACGGCGAAAACTATGGCTACACCTTC.

The chain couples TRBV30 to TRBJ1-1; TRBD1 matches at 7 bases. The CDR3 covers 14 residues. The germline V gene encodes CDR1 GTSNPN and CDR2 SVGIG (reference sequence). J lost 0 bases, V lost 4 bases, and 5 bases had no gene match. The CDR3 region is CAWNPGGMNTEAFF. As DNA, the CDR3 is TGTGCCTGGAACCCAGGGGGTATGAACACTGAAGCTTTCTTT.

V is TRBV6-5 and J is TRBJ1-5; D unclear. The ends were cut back, 6 bases at V and 9 bases at J, with 12 bases in the middle. Germline CDR1 MNHEY, CDR2 SVGAGI. This CDR3 comprises 12 residues. For the CDR3, the DNA is TGTGCCAGCAGACCGCCGAATGGGCCCCAGCATTTT. Its translation: CASRPPNGPQHF.

The chain employs TRBV6-6 and TRBJ2-3; perhaps TRBD1 as D (5 bases). Trimming pared 5 bases from V and 6 bases from J, leaving 15 bases between. This CDR3 spans 14 amino acids. From germline, CDR1 is MNHNY and CDR2 SVGAGI (reference sequence). The CDR3 coding sequence is TGTGCCAGCAGTCCCAGGGTCCCCGGGGATACGCAGTATTTT. This translates into CASSPRVPGDTQYF.

This chain joins TRBV28 and TRBJ1-1; D gene ambiguous. V was clipped by 5 bases and J by 2 bases, with 3 bases between them. The CDR3 spans 11 residues. The germline gives CDR1 MDHEN, CDR2 SYDVKM. The CDR3 loop reads CASSTNTEAFF. The DNA of the CDR3 is TGTGCCAGCAGTACAAACACTGAAGCTTTCTTT. Full variable domain (outside the CDR3, taken from reference TRBV28 and TRBJ1-1): DVKVTQSSRYLVKRTGEKVFLECVQDMDHENMFWYRQDPGLGLRLIYFSYDVKMKEKGDIPEGYSVSREKKERFSLILESASTNQTSMYLCASSTNTEAFFGQGTRLTVV.

The rearrangement joins TRBV28 to TRBJ2-3; 9 bases line up with TRBD2. V shed 1 base, J shed 4 bases, and the junction held 6 bases outside the gene matches. Germline CDR1 is MDHEN and CDR2 is SYDVKM. This CDR3 contains 16 residues. CDR3 region: CASSLSSASGADTQYF. As DNA, the CDR3 is TGTGCCAGCAGTTTATCCTCCGCTAGCGGGGCAGATACGCAGTATTTT.

The V call is TRBV7-9, the J call TRBJ1-2; no firm D call. The V and J ends lost 0 bases and 2 bases respectively, with 10 bases between them. The germline V gene encodes CDR1 SEHNR and CDR2 FQNEAQ (reference sequence). The CDR3 covers 15 residues. The CDR3: CASSLAPGLNYGYTF. The CDR3 coding sequence is TGTGCCAGCAGCTTAGCACCCGGCTTAAACTATGGCTACACCTTC.

This rearrangement joins TRBV7-6 to TRBJ2-7, with 8 nucleotides matching TRBD2. The ends lost 4 bases at V and 2 bases at J; junction bases unmatched: 4. Germline V gene data show CDR1 as SGHVS and CDR2 as FNYEAQ. The CDR3 length is 14 residues. In DNA, the CDR3 is TGTGCCAGCAGCTCACTAGCGGAAGCCTACGAGCAGTACTTC. It is translated as CASSSLAEAYEQYF.

V usage is TRBV7-9 and J usage is TRBJ1-2; 8 bases map to TRBD1. The J segment lost 7 bases and the V segment lost 5 bases, leaving 6 bases of the junction unmatched. From germline, CDR1 is SEHNR and CDR2 FQNEAQ (reference sequence). The CDR3 totals 13 residues. CDR3 coding DNA: TGTGCCAGCAGCACTGGGACAGGTTCTGGCTACACCTTC. Translated, it gives CASSTGTGSGYTF.

The chain is built from TRBV11-3 and TRBJ2-3, with D possibly being TRBD1 (6 bases). Trimming took 2 bases from V and 1 from J, leaving 13 bases between them. The CDR3 runs to 16 residues. Germline V gene lookup returns CDR1 SGHNT and CDR2 YENEEA. Written as DNA, the CDR3 is TGTGCCAGCAGCTTAAGGTGGGACAAGCGCACAGATACGCAGTATTTT. Translated, it gives CASSLRWDKRTDTQYF.

The CDR3 DNA reads as TGTGCCAGCAGTAACGACCGAATCAATCAGCCCCAGCATTTT. The encoded protein is CASSNDRINQPQHF. This chain links TRBV6-5 with TRBJ1-5; D call uncertain. Germline V gene sequence: CDR1 MNHEY, CDR2 SVGAGI. The ends were cut back, 5 bases at V and 3 bases at J, with 11 bases in the middle. This CDR3 comprises 14 residues.

This chain uses TRBV7-2 with TRBJ2-1; D is unclear. This CDR3 spans 11 amino acids. Trimming cost V 2 bases and J 10 bases, with 6 bases left between them. Germline values: CDR1 SGHTA, CDR2 FQGNSA. The CDR3 nucleotides are TGTGCCAGCAGCTTATTGAGCGAGCAGTTCTTC. It translates to CASSLLSEQFF.

The chain couples TRBV19 to TRBJ1-5; D unresolved. The V and J ends lost 7 bases and 4 bases respectively, with 11 bases between them. The germline gives CDR1 LNHDA, CDR2 SQIVND (reference sequence). The CDR3 totals 13 residues. In DNA, the CDR3 is TGTGCCAGTACTCCAGGCTGGAATCAGCCCCAGCATTTT. Translating it yields CASTPGWNQPQHF.

The chain links TRBV27 to TRBJ1-2, with unresolved D. V was cut by 5 bases and J by 4 bases, with 20 bases left in between. Germline lookup yields CDR1 MNHEY and CDR2 SMNVEV (reference sequence). CDR3 length: 16 residues. CDR3 protein: CASSRTAPRGGYGYTF. The CDR3 DNA reads TGTGCCAGCAGTCGGACTGCTCCCCGGGGTGGCTATGGCTACACCTTC.

This chain joins TRBV5-6 and TRBJ1-5; 7 bases map to TRBD1. V shed 4 bases, J shed 2 bases, and the junction held 6 bases outside the gene matches. From germline, CDR1 is SGHDT and CDR2 YYEEEE. The CDR3 contains 15 residues. The CDR3 protein is CASSARDRRNQPQHF. DNA for the CDR3: TGTGCCAGCAGCGCCCGGGACAGACGCAATCAGCCCCAGCATTTT.

This chain connects TRBV25-1 to TRBJ2-1; 9 positions match TRBD2. With V trimmed by 0 bases and J by 2 bases, 2 bases remained unmatched. This CDR3 has 16 amino acids. Germline V gives CDR1 MGHDK, CDR2 SYGVNS. The CDR3 nucleotides are TGTGCCAGCAGTGAATATGGCGGGAGGGCCTACAATGAGCAGTTCTTC. Its translation is CASSEYGGRAYNEQFF.

The table lists this clone with a count of one. J is TRBJ2-3 and V is TRBV5-1, with a possible D match to TRBD2 (7 bases). V was cut by 6 bases and J by 2 bases, with 19 bases left in between. Germline CDR1 SGHRS, CDR2 YFSETQ. CDR3 length: 16 amino acids. CDR3 residues: CASTMAGGPPTDTQYF. The CDR3 coding sequence is TGCGCCAGCACCATGGCCGGGGGGCCGCCCACAGATACGCAGTATTTT.

The chain combines TRBV6-5 with TRBJ1-2, with D unclear. CDR3 length equals 16 residues. Trimming removed 4 bases from V and 8 bases from J, with 23 bases in between. CDR1 is MNHEY, CDR2 SVGAGI, per germline. This chain's CDR3 is CASSSRRTSSEEGYTF. In nucleotides, the CDR3 is TGTGCCAGCAGTTCAAGACGCACGTCCTCGGAGGAGGGCTACACCTTC.